Each of the 9 T cell receptor beta chains below was sequenced from the same sample in a study of T cell responses to AZD1222 COVID-19 vaccine. Profiling relied on immunoSEQ multiplex PCR, and the TCRdb table lists in-frame clones only, not all of them. The sample lists roughly 160,000 clones, 92% occurring once. The input for sequencing was peripheral blood, taken 28 days after the second AZD1222 dose. These receptors were obtained from an adult who received the AZD1222 COVID-19 vaccine.

There are a few counts of this clone. The J gene is TRBJ2-7, the V gene TRBV5-6; TRBD2 is a possible D gene (6 bases). CDR1 SGHDT and CDR2 YYEEEE come from the germline V gene. The ends were cut back, 5 bases at V and 0 bases at J, with 15 bases in the middle. This CDR3 is built from 15 residues. CDR3 DNA: TGTGCCAGCAGAAAGGGACTGTTAAACTCCTACGAGCAGTACTTC. Translation gives CASRKGLLNSYEQYF.

The chain combines TRBV6-5 with TRBJ2-7; D possibly corresponds to TRBD2 (5 bases). V was trimmed by 0 bases and J by 6 bases, leaving 9 bases between them. This CDR3 has 13 residues. From germline, CDR1 is MNHEY and CDR2 SVGAGI. In DNA form, the CDR3 reads TGTGCCAGCAGTTACTCGAGGGTTCGCGAGCAGTACTTC. Translated, it gives CASSYSRVREQYF.

This sequence joins TRBV6-2 or TRBV6-3 and TRBJ2-7; possibly TRBD2 for D (5 bases). Germline-derived CDR1 and CDR2 are MNHEY and SVGEGT. V lost 5 bases and J 2 bases, leaving 7 bases between the germline ends. The CDR3 spans 12 residues. For the CDR3, the DNA is TGTGCCAGCAGTCAAGCGGCCTACGAGCAGTACTTC. It translates to CASSQAAYEQYF.

The chain has TRBV7-8 and TRBJ2-1; D uncertain. V was pared by 5 bases and J by 0 bases, with 17 bases between. From germline, CDR1 is SGHVS and CDR2 FQNEAQ. The CDR3 is made up of 17 amino acids. The CDR3 protein is CASSASVRMSSYNEQFF. CDR3 sequence (DNA): TGTGCCAGCAGCGCCTCTGTGCGGATGAGCTCCTACAATGAGCAGTTCTTC.

This chain uses TRBV18 with TRBJ1-1; D gene ambiguous. V was trimmed by 3 bases and J by 0 bases, leaving 8 bases between them. The germline gives CDR1 KGHSH, CDR2 LQKENI. The CDR3 contains 14 residues. CDR3 loop: CASSPQTLNTEAFF. DNA for the CDR3: TGTGCCAGCTCACCTCAGACCTTGAACACTGAAGCTTTCTTT.

The chain carries TRBV7-9 and TRBJ1-2; D is ambiguous. Trimming cost V 1 base and J 5 bases, with 8 bases left between them. The CDR3 is made up of 13 amino acids. Germline CDR1 and CDR2: SEHNR and FQNEAQ (reference sequence). CDR3 sequence (DNA): TGTGCCAGCAGCTTAGAGCCGACATATGGCTACACCTTC. Protein: CASSLEPTYGYTF.

The J gene is TRBJ2-7, the V gene TRBV2, with 8 positions matching TRBD1. V was clipped by 7 bases and J by 6 bases; unmatched bases: 8. The CDR3 length is 13 residues. Looked up from germline, CDR1 is SNHLY and CDR2 is FYNNEI. In DNA, the CDR3 is TGTGCCAGCATTCCCCAGGGGGCGGTCGAGCAGTACTTC. This encodes CASIPQGAVEQYF. The full variable domain, rest sourced from reference TRBV2 and TRBJ2-7, is EPEVTQTPSHQVTQMGQEVILRCVPISNHLYFYWYRQILGQKVEFLVSFYNNEISEKSEIFDDQFSVERPDGSNFTLKIRSTKLEDSAMYFCASIPQGAVEQYFGPGTRLTVT.

The chain employs TRBV7-8 and TRBJ1-1, with a possible D match to TRBD1 (5 bases). CDR1 is SGHVS, CDR2 FQNEAQ, per germline. V lost 4 bases to trimming and J lost 1 base, with 7 bases between them. The CDR3 is 13 amino acids. The CDR3 spells CASSSDRNTEAFF. The CDR3 bases are TGTGCCAGCAGCTCCGACAGGAACACTGAAGCTTTCTTT. Full variable domain (rest looked up from reference TRBV7-8 and TRBJ1-1): GAGVSQSPRYKVAKRGQDVALRCDPISGHVSLFWYQQALGQGPEFLTYFQNEAQLDKSGLPSDRFFAERPEGSVSTLKIQRTQQEDSAVYLCASSSDRNTEAFFGQGTRLTVV.

The chain is built from TRBV6-1 and TRBJ2-7; TRBD2 matches 7 bases. The CDR3 loop spans 17 amino acids. V was pared by 1 base and J by 0 bases, with 9 bases of the junction left unmatched. Per germline, CDR1 MNHNS and CDR2 SASEGT. CDR3 nucleotides: TGTGCCAGCAGTGAAGGGTCTGCTAGCGGCATCTCCTACGAGCAGTACTTC. Its protein product is CASSEGSASGISYEQYF.